The 19 T cell receptor beta chains given below trace back to one sample, sequenced in a study of T cell responses to AZD1222 COVID-19 vaccine. Sequencing used immunoSEQ multiplex PCR; TCRdb keeps in-frame clones, though not all of them. The table records roughly 120,000 clones, around 90% of them present only once. The sequenced sample was peripheral blood, obtained 28 days after the second AZD1222 dose. The receptor set was obtained from an adult who received the AZD1222 COVID-19 vaccine.

The rearrangement uses TRBV13 and TRBJ1-3; D possibly corresponds to TRBD1 (6 bases). The V end was cut by 4 bases, the J end by 1 base, with 14 bases between. Germline V CDR1 and CDR2: PRHDT, FYEKMQ (reference sequence). CDR3 size: 16 residues. The CDR3 protein is CASSSQGWESGNTIYF. CDR3 nucleotide sequence: TGTGCCAGCAGCTCGCAGGGGTGGGAATCTGGAAACACCATATATTTT. Full variable domain (missing parts from reference TRBV13 and TRBJ1-3): AAGVIQSPRHLIKEKRETATLKCYPIPRHDTVYWYQQGPGQDPQFLISFYEKMQSDKGSIPDRFSAQQFSDYHSELNMSSLELGDSALYFCASSSQGWESGNTIYFGEGSWLTVV.

The chain uses TRBV7-6 and TRBJ2-3; 11 nucleotides line up with TRBD2. CDR1 and CDR2 (germline): SGHVS, FNYEAQ. The V segment lost 7 bases and the J segment 4 bases; nucleotides outside the gene matches: 10. CDR3 length: 16 amino acids. CDR3 DNA: TGTGCCAGCACCTCAATAGCGGGAGGGCCCCCAGATACGCAGTATTTT. Amino acids: CASTSIAGGPPDTQYF.

This chain uses TRBV19 with TRBJ1-5; D is ambiguous. CDR3 length: 14 amino acids. Germline V gene lookup returns CDR1 LNHDA and CDR2 SQIVND (reference sequence). V gave up 6 bases and J gave up 1 base, with 10 bases separating them. Written as DNA, the CDR3 is TGTGCCAGTAGCCCCGGGTCGAGCAATCAGCCCCAGCATTTT. This gives the protein CASSPGSSNQPQHF.

The rearrangement links TRBV5-1 to TRBJ2-3; 8 positions agree with TRBD2. The germline V gene has CDR1 SGHRS and CDR2 YFSETQ. Trimming at V came to 2 bases and at J to 3 bases, leaving 5 bases not matched to a gene. This CDR3 comprises 15 residues. In DNA, the CDR3 is TGCGCCAGCAGCTTACGAAGCGGGAGTACAGATACGCAGTATTTT. Translating it yields CASSLRSGSTDTQYF.

The CDR3 DNA is TGCAGTGCCAGTATTCCGACAGCCGAAGAGACCCAGTACTTC. It codes for CSASIPTAEETQYF. This sequence joins TRBV20-1 and TRBJ2-5; a possible D gene is TRBD1 (5 bases). The CDR3 is made up of 14 amino acids. CDR1 is DFQATT, CDR2 SNEGSKA, per germline (reference sequence). V gave up 6 bases and J gave up 3 bases, with 17 bases separating them.

The chain carries TRBV24-1 and TRBJ2-2; unclear D gene. V dropped 2 bases and J dropped 10 bases, with 10 bases sitting between them. CDR1 and CDR2 from the germline V gene are KGHDR and SFDVKD. The CDR3 runs 13 residues. The CDR3 here is CATSDSAVEELFF. The DNA for the CDR3 is TGTGCCACCAGTGATTCCGCGGTCGAGGAGCTGTTTTTT.

The rearrangement uses TRBV27 and TRBJ1-1, with 9 bases that match TRBD1. The length of the CDR3 is 14 residues. The J segment lost 7 bases and the V segment lost 5 bases, leaving 8 bases of the junction unmatched. Per the germline V gene, CDR1 is MNHEY and CDR2 is SMNVEV (reference sequence). This chain's CDR3 is CASSMSRDRVEAFF. In nucleotides, the CDR3 is TGTGCCAGCAGTATGTCCCGGGACAGGGTTGAAGCTTTCTTT.

CDR3 nucleotides: TGTGCCTGGAGTGTCGAAGGGGTGGGGACCCAGTACTTC. Translated: CAWSVEGVGTQYF. The chain employs TRBV30 and TRBJ2-5, with D possibly being TRBD1 (5 bases). Per the germline V gene, CDR1 is GTSNPN and CDR2 is SVGIG (reference sequence). The CDR3 has 13 residues. V shed 0 bases and J shed 7 bases, with 12 bases lying between them. Based on the CDR3 plus reference TRBV30 and TRBJ2-5, the full variable domain is SQTIHQWPATLVQPVGSPLSLECTVEGTSNPNLYWYRQAAGRGLQLLFYSVGIGQISSEVPQNLSASRPQDRQFILSSKKLLLSDSGFYLCAWSVEGVGTQYFGPGTRLLVL.

The chain employs TRBV5-8 and TRBJ1-4, with 7 nucleotides matching TRBD1. The germline gives CDR1 SGHTS, CDR2 YDEGEE. V gave up 0 bases and J gave up 8 bases; unmatched junction bases: 7. The CDR3 extends over 15 amino acids. The CDR3 reads CASSLEQGKSEKLFF. CDR3 nucleotides: TGTGCCAGCAGCTTGGAACAGGGGAAAAGCGAAAAACTGTTTTTT.

The chain combines TRBV7-2 with TRBJ1-1; D uncertain. The germline V gene encodes CDR1 SGHTA and CDR2 FQGNSA. This CDR3 is built from 12 residues. V was shortened by 3 bases and J by 10 bases, with 12 bases between the two germline ends. The CDR3 DNA reads TGTGCCAGCAGCTTTAATCAAGTTCGAGCTTTCTTT. Its translation is CASSFNQVRAFF. Full variable domain (rest looked up from reference TRBV7-2 and TRBJ1-1): GAGVSQSPSNKVTEKGKDVELRCDPISGHTALYWYRQSLGQGLEFLIYFQGNSAPDKSGLPSDRFSAERTGGSVSTLTIQRTQQEDSAVYLCASSFNQVRAFFGQGTRLTVV.

J is TRBJ1-1 and V is TRBV11-3; D is unresolved. Germline V gene data show CDR1 as SGHNT and CDR2 as YENEEA. The CDR3 covers 13 residues. V lost 2 bases to trimming and J lost 1 base, with 5 bases between them. CDR3 region: CASSLPPNTEAFF. DNA for the CDR3: TGTGCCAGCAGCTTACCACCGAACACTGAAGCTTTCTTT.

The rearrangement links TRBV6-5 to TRBJ2-6, with 7 bases lining up with TRBD1. The J segment lost 0 bases and the V segment lost 10 bases, leaving 6 bases of the junction unmatched. CDR3 length: 15 residues. Germline V CDR1 and CDR2: MNHEY, SVGAGI. The CDR3: CATRTGHSGANVLTF. DNA for the CDR3: TGTGCCACCCGGACAGGACACTCTGGGGCCAACGTCCTGACTTTC.

The gene calls are TRBV7-9 and TRBJ2-7, with TRBD1 matching 8 bases. Trimming took 3 bases from V and 2 from J; bases not matched to a gene: 12. The CDR3 length is 17 residues. Germline CDR1 is SEHNR and CDR2 is FQNEAQ (reference sequence). DNA of the CDR3: TGTGCCAGCAGCTTCCACCCGAGACAGGGGAGTACCTACGAGCAGTACTTC. Its protein product is CASSFHPRQGSTYEQYF.

This chain links TRBV11-2 with TRBJ2-3, with a possible D match to TRBD2 (5 bases). V lost 0 bases and J lost 4, with 11 bases in between. Germline V lookup: CDR1 SGHAT, CDR2 FQNNGV. The CDR3 loop spans 15 amino acids. CDR3 residues: CASSLEWASSDTQYF. Written as DNA, the CDR3 is TGTGCCAGCAGCTTAGAATGGGCTAGCTCAGATACGCAGTATTTT.

This chain joins TRBV29-1 and TRBJ2-1; D gene uncertain. Germline V gene lookup returns CDR1 SQVTM and CDR2 ANQGSEA. This CDR3 spans 11 amino acids. The V and J ends lost 5 bases and 9 bases respectively, with 11 bases between them. Here the CDR3 reads CSVIMGSEQFF. The CDR3 DNA reads as TGCAGCGTTATTATGGGAAGTGAGCAGTTCTTC.

The V gene is TRBV7-2, the J gene TRBJ1-4, with 8 bases aligning to TRBD1. Germline lookup yields CDR1 SGHTA and CDR2 FQGNSA. V shed 5 bases, J shed 7 bases, and the junction held 6 bases outside the gene matches. The CDR3 length is 14 residues. In DNA form, the CDR3 reads TGTGCCAGCAGCCAACGGACAGGGACTGAAAAACTGTTTTTT. Amino acids: CASSQRTGTEKLFF. The full variable domain, with the rest looked up from reference TRBV7-2 and TRBJ1-4, is GAGVSQSPSNKVTEKGKDVELRCDPISGHTALYWYRQSLGQGLEFLIYFQGNSAPDKSGLPSDRFSAERTGGSVSTLTIQRTQQEDSAVYLCASSQRTGTEKLFFGSGTQLSVL.

The V and J genes are TRBV5-1 and TRBJ1-1; TRBD1 agrees at 11 bases. J gave up 4 bases and V 4 bases, and 9 bases lay outside the gene matches. The CDR3 has 16 amino acids. The germline V gene encodes CDR1 SGHRS and CDR2 YFSETQ. CDR3 bases: TGCGCCAGCAGCCACGCCGGACAGGGGGCGCCCACTGAAGCTTTCTTT. Its translation: CASSHAGQGAPTEAFF.

This clone was recorded only once. The chain links TRBV25-1 to TRBJ2-5; 7 bases are shared with TRBD1. Germline lookup yields CDR1 MGHDK and CDR2 SYGVNS. The CDR3 is made up of 15 amino acids. V lost 6 bases, J lost 4 bases, and 11 bases stayed unmatched. CDR3 residues: CASSGDRANVETQYF. CDR3 coding DNA: TGTGCCAGCAGCGGCGACAGGGCTAACGTAGAGACCCAGTACTTC.

The chain recombines TRBV10-2 with TRBJ1-1; D ambiguous. The CDR3 is made up of 14 amino acids. Germline-derived CDR1 and CDR2 are WSHSY and SAAADI. The V and J ends lost 3 bases and 0 bases respectively, with 8 bases between them. The CDR3 nucleotides read TGCGCCAGCAGTGATTTTCTCCTGAACACTGAAGCTTTCTTT. Translated, it gives CASSDFLLNTEAFF.